The present TCR beta chain was sequenced within a study of blood T cells in healthy people across ages. The second PCR ran about 6 to 12 cycles with a sample-barcoded 5' primer and J-beta primers. TCRdb analysed the 5' RACE reads with MiXCR anew, one entry per CDR3 protein. The sample includes over a million distinct CDR3 sequences, less than 50% seen only once; the top ten take about 20%. Findings and limits, study-wide: It was not known whether donors were CMV positive (a possible confounder of expanded clonotype changes).

CDR1 and CDR2 from the germline V gene are SGHTA and FQGNSA. The CDR3 is made up of 16 amino acids. To note about this clonotype: Its specificity is not known. Since a much larger clone is just one base distant, this may be a read error.

The sequence was collected from a woman aged 60-70 years in good health. The chain is built from TRBV7-2 and TRBJ2-7; 7 bases are a match to TRBD2. The J call is doubtful: the DNA matches TRBJ2-5 better. The specimen sequenced was blood. The chain's CDR3 is CASSLMGSGRGETQYF. The CDR3 region has the DNA TGTGCCAGCAGCTTAATGGGGTCGGGGCGGGGGGAGACCCAGTACTTC.